This T cell receptor beta chain comes out of a study of human T cells and chemical hapten exposure. Broader study findings: With regard to DPC sensitization, TCRs above 1 in 1000 frequency did not change.

Time point given: healthy volunteer bleed at 6 weeks. Whole blood, unfractionated, served as the material for total RNA extraction. Unique molecular identifiers were affixed to discrete cDNA molecules within the library. In the authors' workflow: Sample-level TCR yields exhibited a median of about 96,000, with a range of roughly 23,224 to 700,000. TCRdb redid the calling of the RACE reads with MiXCR, one entry per CDR3 protein. The authors' filters were not applied to this entry. In the table there are around 45,000 distinct CDR3 sequences, about 3.5% of which are singletons. Germline loops: CDR1 SGDLS, CDR2 YYNGEE. The junction had 5 bases not matched to a gene; V was cut back by 2 bases and J by 3 bases. The CDR3 spans 15 residues. The sample holds many counts of this clonotype. Its antigen is not known.

This TCR derives from a human donor in good health. Some clones in this sample may be carry-over from other donors' samples. This chain joins TRBV9 and TRBJ2-3; TRBD2 aligns across 8 bases. Specimen: whole blood. CDR3 sequence (DNA): TGTGCCAGCAGCGTCGGGACTAGTCAGACAGATACGCAGTATTTT. Translating it yields CASSVGTSQTDTQYF.